This entry concerns a single TCR beta chain. This clone showed up just once. Its antigen has not been determined. Base qualities are not at hand, and no much larger clone is one base apart. This entry is derived from a study of blood T cell repertoires in COVID-19 (dated by TCRdb to between 2020 and 2021). Notes on the research overall: Samples covering the acute and convalescent phases of COVID-19 were provided by collaborators in the United States, Italy and Spain. The prospective study material was composed of cDNA or gDNA derived from T cells, B-cell-depleted T cells, or PBMCs. Subjects who had been exposed to COVID-19, were actively infected with it, or had recovered from it provided the deeply sampled blood TCRbeta repertoires that made up the dataset. A freely available public database, intended as a resource for researchers studying the immune response to SARS-CoV-2, is where the repertoires were released. The samples were drawn from two sources: the first 160 participants of the ongoing ImmuneRACE study, and 950 to 1,500 subjects contributed by 6 global collaborators. The sample metadata nearly always contained a de-identified subject ID, COVID-19 status, age in years and sex. Where available, HLA class I and class II types were obtained from metadata supplied by the sample provider rather than from assay-based typing.

TCRbeta CDR3 regions were amplified from genomic DNA using the immunoSEQ Assay, a bias-controlled multiplex PCR. In the source study's methods: The number of nucleated cells in each sample was estimated by amplification of reference gene primers within the assay. To quantify the absolute abundance of each unique TCRbeta CDR3 rearrangement, sequence reads were collapsed and filtered. For each sample, productive Simpson clonality was calculated as the square root of Simpson's diversity index across productive rearrangements. Held by TCRdb, this immuneACCESS table contains in-frame sequences only and omits some clones. Under half of the omission traces to an unresolved V gene where checked; the cause of the rest is unknown. V, J and clone size are taken as reported in that table, and D and trimming were inferred from the DNA itself. The sample yields hundreds of thousands of clones; approximately 84% were counted once. The top ten clones comprise approximately 10% of the sample.

V is cut back by 2 bases and J by 7 bases, with 17 bases in the junction unmatched. CDR1 and CDR2 are drawn from the germline V gene: WSHSY, SAAADI. The CDR3 runs 17 amino acids, cysteine and phenylalanine included. The kept DNA is CDR3 alone, 51 bases in frame from the first base. At one collaborating source in Seattle, patients were enrolled during active infection and were followed longitudinally through the course of disease. Whole blood was collected in K2EDTA tubes by collaborating institutions according to the institutions' own protocols. For TCRbeta analysis, collaborators shipped samples in one of three forms: frozen whole blood, isolated PBMCs, or DNA extracted from either of those sample types. Results the study describes overall, beyond this receptor: The amount of clinical and demographic metadata varied by source and participant and was provided uncurated.

The source material was peripheral blood. The sequence links TRBV10-2 to TRBJ2-7, and 7 junction bases match TRBD2. This clonotype was sampled from a man aged 45 to 65 with COVID-19, enrolled during active disease. The DNA is as follows: TGCGCCAGCAGTGAGCTGATTGGGTGGGAGGGCCTTCCTGAGCAGTACTTC. It encodes CASSELIGWEGLPEQYF.